Presented here are 28 T cell receptor beta chains from one specimen sequenced in a study of early T cells in non-severe SARS-CoV-2 infection. One entry per CDR3 protein, called by TCRdb with MiXCR from the 5' RACE reads. The repertoire holds some 45,000 distinct CDR3 sequences, roughly 7% seen once, with 8% to 9.5% in the top ten. Sequenced sample: whole blood. The origin of the receptors is an adult who was a healthcare worker with PCR-confirmed SARS-CoV-2 infection or an uninfected control (not recorded which).

Note on this clonotype: Just one base apart from a much larger clone, this may be a read error. The CDR3 region is CAGSSRLSHDIQYF. The CDR3 nucleotides are TGTGCCGGCAGCTCCCGACTGAGCCATGACATTCAGTACTTC. The chain joins TRBV7-9 to TRBJ2-4; D gene uncertain. The CDR3 is 14 amino acids. Germline lookup yields CDR1 SEHNR and CDR2 FQNEAQ (reference sequence). The variable domain in full, with the rest retrieved from reference TRBV7-9 and TRBJ2-4, is DTGVSQNPRHKITKRGQNVTFRCDPISEHNRLYWYRQTLGQGPEFLTYFQNEAQLEKSRLLSDRFSAERPKGSFSTLEIQRTEQGDSAMYLCAGSSRLSHDIQYFGAGTRLSVL.

This clonotype was seen more than once but under ten times. This chain connects TRBV4-3 to TRBJ2-3; 11 positions agree with TRBD2. This CDR3 is built from 14 residues. Per the germline V gene, CDR1 is LGHNA and CDR2 is YSLEER. V shed 3 bases and J 13 bases; nucleotides not matched to a gene: 9. Here the CDR3 reads CASSQDWTSGFEYF. The CDR3 DNA sequence: TGCGCCAGCAGCCAGGATTGGACTAGCGGGTTTGAGTATTTT.

The V and J genes are TRBV3-2 and TRBJ2-3; the table's D call, TRBD2, was not checked against the DNA. TRBV3-2 is a recognized pseudogene. The length of the CDR3 is 15 residues. CDR3 sequence reads: CASSQEEGPTDTQYF. The DNA of the CDR3 is TGTGCCAGCAGCCAAGAGGAGGGGCCCACAGATACGCAGTATTTT.

This clonotype has more than one count but fewer than ten. The V and J genes are TRBV20-1 and TRBJ2-7; 11 bases are a match to TRBD2. The ends lost 5 bases at V and 0 bases at J; junction bases unmatched: 3. Germline V CDR1 and CDR2: DFQATT, SNEGSKA (reference sequence). This CDR3 region has 14 residues. The DNA of the CDR3 is TGCAGTGCTGGAGGGACTAGCGGCTCCTACGAGCAGTACTTC. As protein: CSAGGTSGSYEQYF.

The chain carries TRBV7-2 and TRBJ2-3; no reliable D call. This CDR3 comprises 13 residues. Germline V CDR1 and CDR2: SGHTA, FQGNSA. With 4 bases removed from V and 5 bases from J, the gap between germline ends came to 10 bases. The CDR3 protein is CASSSLALDTQYF. The CDR3 coding sequence is TGTGCCAGCAGCTCCCTGGCACTAGATACGCAGTATTTT.

The chain employs TRBV12-3 or TRBV12-4 and TRBJ1-1; 8 bases align to TRBD1. The V gene end was trimmed by 7 bases and the J gene end by 3 bases; junction bases not matched to a gene: 7. CDR3 size: 14 residues. CDR3: CASTPTGAYTEAFF. The CDR3 nucleotides read TGTGCCAGCACCCCGACAGGGGCGTACACTGAAGCTTTCTTT.

This clonotype was observed many times. V is TRBV20-1 and J is TRBJ1-2; D gene ambiguous. The CDR3 extends over 11 amino acids. In germline, CDR1 is DFQATT, CDR2 SNEGSKA (reference sequence). V gave up 4 bases and J gave up 2 bases, with 5 bases separating them. CDR3 residues: CSAKGNYGYTF. The DNA of the CDR3 is TGCAGTGCTAAAGGAAACTATGGCTACACCTTC.

This clonotype has at least ten counts. The rearrangement uses TRBV6-2 or TRBV6-3 and TRBJ2-7; 8 nucleotides agree with TRBD2. The CDR3 contains 16 residues. Germline-derived CDR1 and CDR2 are MNHEY and SVGEGT. The trim removed 4 bases at V and 2 bases at J, leaving 10 bases unmatched. The CDR3: CASSSGLAGAAYEQYF. The CDR3 DNA reads TGTGCCAGCAGTTCCGGACTAGCAGGGGCGGCCTACGAGCAGTACTTC.

This clonotype was found a few times. The chain is built from TRBV29-1 and TRBJ1-1, with no clear D. Germline V CDR1 and CDR2: SQVTM, ANQGSEA. This CDR3 is built from 12 residues. V lost 5 bases and J lost 3, with 10 bases in between. This CDR3 is CSVWGGHTEAFF. CDR3 nucleotide sequence: TGCAGCGTTTGGGGAGGCCACACTGAAGCTTTCTTT.

This sequence joins TRBV7-2 and TRBJ2-3; TRBD1 is a possible D gene (6 bases). This CDR3 comprises 15 residues. V was clipped by 5 bases and J by 4 bases, with 16 bases between them. CDR1 is SGHTA and CDR2 is FQGNSA in the germline V gene. The CDR3, as DNA: TGTGCCAGCAGCCCAAGACAGGTCGTCGCAGATACGCAGTATTTT. Translating gives CASSPRQVVADTQYF.

The chain links TRBV9 to TRBJ2-1; no clear D. The CDR3 contains 15 residues. Trimming shortened V by 0 bases and J by 3 bases, and 10 bases separated the two germline ends. Germline lookup yields CDR1 SGDLS and CDR2 YYNGEE. CDR3 amino acids: CASSVEWAVYNEQFF. CDR3 bases: TGTGCCAGCAGCGTAGAGTGGGCAGTCTACAATGAGCAGTTCTTC.

This clonotype was seen a few times. The chain combines TRBV5-1 with TRBJ1-4; 8 bases are a match to TRBD1. The ends lost 3 bases at V and 8 bases at J; junction bases unmatched: 9. The CDR3 consists of 15 residues. Looked up from germline, CDR1 is SGHRS and CDR2 is YFSETQ. CDR3 region: CASSYSGAGGEKLFF. Here the CDR3 DNA reads TGCGCCAGCAGCTACTCTGGGGCAGGGGGCGAAAAACTGTTTTTT.

This clonotype has only a few counts. The rearrangement uses TRBV6-5 and TRBJ1-1; weak D call: TRBD1 (5 bases). This CDR3 has 14 amino acids. From germline, CDR1 is MNHEY and CDR2 SVGAGI. Trimming took 8 bases from V and 6 from J, leaving 19 bases between them. Written as DNA, the CDR3 is TGTGCCAGCTCCTGGGGACTCAGGAGGCCTGAAGCTTTCTTT. It encodes CASSWGLRRPEAFF.

This clonotype was seen ten or more times. This chain connects TRBV20-1 to TRBJ2-2, with 10 bases identical to TRBD2. The V segment lost 6 bases and the J segment 6 bases; nucleotides outside the gene matches: 10. The CDR3 extends over 15 amino acids. CDR1 DFQATT and CDR2 SNEGSKA come from the germline V gene (reference sequence). The CDR3 DNA sequence: TGCAGTGCGGGGGAGGGGACTAGCGACTCCGGGGAGCTGTTTTTT. Encoded protein: CSAGEGTSDSGELFF.

This clonotype has more than one count but fewer than ten. The chain uses TRBV5-4 and TRBJ2-2; tentative D call: TRBD1 (6 bases). Germline V gene lookup returns CDR1 SGHNT and CDR2 YYREEE (reference sequence). Trimming stripped 3 bases from V and 4 bases from J, with 13 bases between. CDR3 length: 15 residues. The CDR3 loop is CASSSKTGFTGELFF. CDR3 bases: TGTGCCAGCAGCTCGAAGACAGGTTTCACCGGGGAGCTGTTTTTT.

This clonotype showed up just a few times. This chain links TRBV19 with TRBJ2-7; 9 bases fit TRBD2. Trimming took 6 bases from V and 3 from J; bases not matched to a gene: 9. Germline CDR1 and CDR2: LNHDA and SQIVND (reference sequence). The CDR3 sequence is 15 residues long. The CDR3 nucleotides are TGTGCCAGTAGCCAAGCATCTAGCGGGGACTACGAGCAGTACTTC. It yields the protein CASSQASSGDYEQYF.

The gene calls are TRBV5-1 and TRBJ2-7; 9 positions match TRBD2. V gave up 2 bases and J gave up 0 bases; unmatched junction bases: 6. Germline V gives CDR1 SGHRS, CDR2 YFSETQ. The CDR3 sequence is 16 residues long. CDR3 residues: CASSLGSGGSSYEQYF. CDR3 nucleotides: TGCGCCAGCAGCTTAGGGAGCGGGGGGTCCTCCTACGAGCAGTACTTC. Using reference TRBV5-1 and TRBJ2-7 for the parts outside the CDR3, the full variable domain is KAGVTQTPRYLIKTRGQQVTLSCSPISGHRSVSWYQQTPGQGLQFLFEYFSETQRNKGNFPGRFSGRQFSNSRSEMNVSTLELGDSALYLCASSLGSGGSSYEQYFGPGTRLTVT.

In this sample, this clonotype turned up many times. The J gene is TRBJ2-7, the V gene TRBV3-1; D is perhaps TRBD2 (5 bases). This CDR3 is 17 amino acids long. Trimming cost V 0 bases and J 1 base, with 16 bases left between them. Per germline, CDR1 LGHDT and CDR2 YNNKEL (reference sequence). CDR3 sequence (DNA): TGTGCCAGCAGCCAAGATCCCCGATTTCCGGGATCCTACGAGCAGTACTTC. It specifies CASSQDPRFPGSYEQYF.

This clonotype appeared a few times. The chain is built from TRBV7-9 and TRBJ2-3; TRBD2 aligns across 7 bases. V trimming: 0 bases; J trimming: 10 bases; junction bases outside the gene matches: 7. Germline V CDR1 and CDR2: SEHNR, FQNEAQ (reference sequence). The CDR3 has 14 residues. The CDR3 sequence: CASSLAGLVSAQYF. Written as DNA, the CDR3 is TGTGCCAGCAGCTTAGCAGGACTAGTTTCGGCGCAGTATTTT.

V and J are TRBV6-5 and TRBJ2-7; 9 nucleotides agree with TRBD2. The CDR3 runs 16 residues. CDR1 MNHEY and CDR2 SVGAGI come from the germline V gene. Trimming at V came to 6 bases and at J to 4 bases, leaving 13 bases not matched to a gene. The CDR3 bases are TGTGCCAGCAGCCAGTCGATTGGGACTAGCTGGTACGAGCAGTACTTC. Protein sequence: CASSQSIGTSWYEQYF.

This clonotype was detected many times. The chain is built from TRBV6-5 and TRBJ2-3; tentative D call: TRBD2 (5 bases). From germline, CDR1 is MNHEY and CDR2 SVGAGI. The V end lost 0 bases, the J end lost 3 bases, and 7 bases lay between the germline ends. The CDR3 contains 14 residues. CDR3 DNA sequence: TGTGCCAGCAGTTACTCGAGGGAGACAGATACGCAGTATTTT. Protein product: CASSYSRETDTQYF.

This clonotype was observed a few times. The V gene is TRBV7-3, the J gene TRBJ2-2, with a tentative D call TRBD1 (6 bases). The V end was cut by 5 bases, the J end by 1 base, with 8 bases between. Germline values: CDR1 SGHTA, CDR2 FQGTGA. The CDR3 length is 14 residues. CDR3 DNA sequence: TGTGCCAGCAGCACACAGGGGAACACCGGGGAGCTGTTTTTT. This translates into CASSTQGNTGELFF.

This clonotype was seen a few times. The J gene is TRBJ2-3, the V gene TRBV20-1, with D unclear. The germline V and J ends were trimmed by 5 bases and 3 bases, with 9 bases remaining between them. This CDR3 is 12 amino acids long. From germline, CDR1 is DFQATT and CDR2 SNEGSKA (reference sequence). CDR3 sequence: CSAGTGTDTQYF. CDR3 sequence (DNA): TGCAGTGCTGGCACCGGGACAGATACGCAGTATTTT.

The sample holds a few counts of this clonotype. The chain employs TRBV5-4 and TRBJ2-5; 7 nucleotides agree with TRBD1. J gave up 4 bases and V 5 bases, and 8 bases lay outside the gene matches. Germline CDR1 is SGHNT and CDR2 is YYREEE (reference sequence). The CDR3 covers 14 residues. Here the CDR3 reads CASRGRGSPETQYF. For the CDR3, the DNA is TGTGCCAGCAGAGGCAGGGGGTCCCCAGAGACCCAGTACTTC.

This clonotype appeared a few times. The V and J genes are TRBV20-1 and TRBJ2-3, with 7 bases matching TRBD2. Germline CDR1 reads DFQATT; CDR2 reads SNEGSKA (reference sequence). The V and J ends lost 5 bases and 2 bases, in that order; junction bases with no gene match: 10. The CDR3 has 15 residues. CDR3 protein: CSAPPLRGVTDTQYF. The DNA of the CDR3 is TGCAGTGCTCCCCCTTTACGGGGGGTCACAGATACGCAGTATTTT.

This clonotype was seen repeatedly, ten times or more. V gene TRBV3-1 combines with J gene TRBJ1-6; D gene ambiguous. The CDR3 sequence is 13 residues long. Germline assignment: CDR1 LGHDT and CDR2 YNNKEL (reference sequence). V lost 0 bases, J lost 9 bases, and 6 bases lay in between. The CDR3 loop reads CASSQEGISPLHF. The CDR3 nucleotides read TGTGCCAGCAGCCAAGAAGGGATTTCACCCCTCCACTTT.

This clonotype came up a few times. The J gene is TRBJ2-6, the V gene TRBV4-2; tentatively, D is TRBD2 (5 bases). CDR1 LGHNA and CDR2 YNFKEQ come from the germline V gene. Trimming took off 2 bases at V and 1 base at J, with 9 bases between the two ends. The CDR3 covers 16 residues. The DNA for the CDR3 is TGTGCCAGCAGCCAAATGACGGGATCTGGGGCCAACGTCCTGACTTTC. The encoded protein is CASSQMTGSGANVLTF.

In this sample, this clonotype turned up many times. The chain combines TRBV7-2 with TRBJ1-4; 10 bases map to TRBD1. The CDR3 contains 16 residues. Trimming at V came to 5 bases and at J to 8 bases, leaving 11 bases not matched to a gene. In germline, CDR1 is SGHTA, CDR2 FQGNSA. CDR3: CASSKSRTGGGEKLFF. Here the CDR3 DNA reads TGTGCCAGCAGCAAGTCACGGACAGGGGGAGGGGAAAAACTGTTTTTT.